This section outlines one T cell receptor beta chain sequence together with its context. This entry comes from a study of blood T cell repertoires in COVID-19. Data came from immunoSEQ multiplex PCR; TCRdb stores just in-frame clones and leaves some out. The data show 65,000 to 90,000 clones, around 83% seen once. Trimming shortened V by 5 bases and J by 10 bases, and 12 bases separated the two germline ends. CDR3 length: 13 amino acids. Germline lookup yields CDR1 SEHNR and CDR2 FQNEAQ (reference sequence). The receptor's source is a woman in her sixties with acute or convalescent COVID-19. Sample: peripheral blood. The genes are TRBV7-9 and TRBJ1-6; D gene ambiguous. This CDR3 reads CASSLPSRSPLHF. The CDR3 region has the DNA TGTGCCAGCAGCCTACCTTCTCGCTCACCCCTCCACTTT. The whole variable domain, filled in from reference TRBV7-9 and TRBJ1-6, reads DTGVSQNPRHKITKRGQNVTFRCDPISEHNRLYWYRQTLGQGPEFLTYFQNEAQLEKSRLLSDRFSAERPKGSFSTLEIQRTEQGDSAMYLCASSLPSRSPLHFGNGTRLTVT.